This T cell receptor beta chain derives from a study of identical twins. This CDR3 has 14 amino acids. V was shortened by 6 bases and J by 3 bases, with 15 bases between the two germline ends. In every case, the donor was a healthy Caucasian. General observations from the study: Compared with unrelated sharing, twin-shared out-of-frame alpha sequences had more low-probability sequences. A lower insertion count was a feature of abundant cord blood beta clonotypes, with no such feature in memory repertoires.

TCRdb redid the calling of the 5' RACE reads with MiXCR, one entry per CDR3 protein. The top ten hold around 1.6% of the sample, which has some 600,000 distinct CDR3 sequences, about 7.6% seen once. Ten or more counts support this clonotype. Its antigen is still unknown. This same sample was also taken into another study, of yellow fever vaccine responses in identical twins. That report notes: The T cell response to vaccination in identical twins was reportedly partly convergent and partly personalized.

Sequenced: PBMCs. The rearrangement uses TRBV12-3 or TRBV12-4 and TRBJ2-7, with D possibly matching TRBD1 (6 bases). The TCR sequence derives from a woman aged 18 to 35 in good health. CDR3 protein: CASSSFAGDYEQYF. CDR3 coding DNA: TGTGCCAGCAGCTCGTTTGCAGGGGACTACGAGCAGTACTTC.